Shown below are 30 T cell receptor beta chains from a single sample sequenced in a study of human T cells and chemical hapten exposure. This sample's time point: patch test 2, 6 weeks after DPC sensitization. Treatment given: therapeutic diphenylcyclopropenone sensitization with weekly scalp DPC. TCRdb redid the calling of the RACE reads with MiXCR, one entry per CDR3 protein. The sample shows 330,000 or so distinct CDR3 sequences, around 6% of them seen only once. The specimen comprised whole blood, sampled in connection with sensitization to the hapten diphenylcyclopropenone (DPC). These receptors all stem from a young woman with alopecia areata. Some clones in this sample may be carry-over from other donors' samples.

This clonotype was seen ten or more times. The genes are TRBV7-8 and TRBJ2-3; 7 bases are a match to TRBD1. This CDR3 comprises 15 residues. The J segment lost 4 bases and the V segment lost 6 bases, leaving 10 bases of the junction unmatched. Per the germline V gene, CDR1 is SGHVS and CDR2 is FQNEAQ. The CDR3 here is CASRKGTEKADTQYF. CDR3 nucleotides: TGTGCCAGCAGAAAAGGGACAGAAAAGGCAGATACGCAGTATTTT. The full variable domain, with the rest looked up from reference TRBV7-8 and TRBJ2-3, is GAGVSQSPRYKVAKRGQDVALRCDPISGHVSLFWYQQALGQGPEFLTYFQNEAQLDKSGLPSDRFFAERPEGSVSTLKIQRTQQEDSAVYLCASRKGTEKADTQYFGPGTRLTVL.

This clonotype was found many times. This chain uses TRBV27 with TRBJ1-1; D unresolved. Trimming stripped 2 bases from V and 0 bases from J, with 7 bases between. Germline CDR1 and CDR2: MNHEY and SMNVEV (reference sequence). This CDR3 region has 14 residues. CDR3 nucleotide sequence: TGTGCCAGCAGTTTAAGTAGCCTGAACACTGAAGCTTTCTTT. Its protein product is CASSLSSLNTEAFF.

This clonotype occurred many times. V and J are TRBV7-3 and TRBJ2-3; D gene unclear. The ends were cut back, 3 bases at V and 4 bases at J, with 11 bases in the middle. The CDR3 is 14 amino acids. Germline V CDR1 and CDR2: SGHTA, FQGTGA. The CDR3 spells CASSFSDRSDTQYF. Written as DNA, the CDR3 is TGTGCCAGCAGCTTTTCAGATCGGTCAGATACGCAGTATTTT.

This chain joins TRBV2 and TRBJ2-1; 10 bases match TRBD2. The CDR3 has 15 residues. The V gene's germline CDR1 is SNHLY and CDR2 FYNNEI. V shed 1 base, J shed 4 bases, and the junction held 1 base outside the gene matches. CDR3 sequence: CASSEELAGYNEQFF. CDR3 bases: TGTGCCAGCAGTGAAGAACTAGCGGGGTACAATGAGCAGTTCTTC.

In the case of this clonotype: A read error may be the cause here, since a much bigger clone is one base away. The chain recombines TRBV6-2 or TRBV6-3 with TRBJ2-6; unclear D gene. Germline assignment: CDR1 MNHEY and CDR2 SVGEGT. CDR3 size: 14 residues. V lost 6 bases and J 0 bases, leaving 6 bases between the germline ends. In DNA form, the CDR3 reads TGTGCCAGCAGATCCGACTCTGGGGCCAACGTCCTGACTTTC. Translating gives CASRSDSGANVLTF.

This clonotype was seen a few times. The rearrangement links TRBV7-2 to TRBJ1-4, with 9 positions matching TRBD1. CDR1 and CDR2 (germline): SGHTA, FQGNSA. V shed 5 bases and J 8 bases; nucleotides not matched to a gene: 6. CDR3 size: 14 residues. CDR3 DNA sequence: TGTGCCAGCAGCAAACAGGGGGCGAACGAAAAACTGTTTTTT. Its translation is CASSKQGANEKLFF. The full variable domain, rest sourced from reference TRBV7-2 and TRBJ1-4, is GAGVSQSPSNKVTEKGKDVELRCDPISGHTALYWYRQSLGQGLEFLIYFQGNSAPDKSGLPSDRFSAERTGGSVSTLTIQRTQQEDSAVYLCASSKQGANEKLFFGSGTQLSVL.

This clonotype has at least ten counts. The chain carries TRBV7-2 and TRBJ1-4; D call uncertain. The CDR3 contains 12 residues. The V gene lost 6 bases and the J gene lost 8 bases, with 10 bases spanning the gap. The germline gives CDR1 SGHTA, CDR2 FQGNSA. This chain's CDR3 is CASRYIGEKLFF. CDR3 DNA: TGTGCCAGCAGATATATAGGGGAAAAACTGTTTTTT.

About this clonotype: Just one base apart from a much larger clone, this may be a read error. The chain links TRBV5-6 to TRBJ1-5; maybe TRBD1 (5 bases). CDR3 length equals 16 residues. The germline CDR1 and CDR2 sequences are SGHDT and YYEEEE. The CDR3, as DNA: TGTGCCAGCAGCTTGGAGCGGGGACGGAGCAATAAGCCCCAGCATTTT. This translates into CASSLERGRSNKPQHF. Full variable domain (rest looked up from reference TRBV5-6 and TRBJ1-5): DAGVTQSPTHLIKTRGQQVTLRCSPKSGHDTVSWYQQALGQGPQFIFQYYEEEERQRGNFPDRFSGHQFPNYSSELNVNALLLGDSALYLCASSLERGRSNKPQHFGDGTRLSIL.

The chain links TRBV5-6 to TRBJ2-1; weak D call: TRBD1 (6 bases). The CDR3 has 13 residues. V was shortened by 4 bases and J by 6 bases, with 11 bases between the two germline ends. Germline values: CDR1 SGHDT, CDR2 YYEEEE. The CDR3 DNA reads TGTGCCAGCAGCCCCACAGGGCCCAATGAGCAGTTCTTC. Encoded protein: CASSPTGPNEQFF.

This chain joins TRBV6-2 or TRBV6-3 and TRBJ1-1; a weak D match, TRBD1 (5 bases). The germline V gene has CDR1 MNHEY and CDR2 SVGEGT. V dropped 5 bases and J dropped 3 bases, with 13 bases sitting between them. The CDR3 loop spans 14 amino acids. This chain's CDR3 is CASSPNDRDTEAFF. The CDR3 region has the DNA TGTGCCAGCAGTCCAAATGACAGAGACACTGAAGCTTTCTTT.

This clonotype has ten or more counts. The gene calls are TRBV12-3 or TRBV12-4 and TRBJ1-2; possible D gene TRBD1, 6 bases. The CDR3 is 15 amino acids. V gave up 4 bases and J gave up 1 base, with 13 bases separating them. CDR3 DNA: TGTGCCAGCAGTTCACAGGGAGCACGTAACTATGGCTACACCTTC. Residues: CASSSQGARNYGYTF.

This clonotype turned up a few times. As DNA, the CDR3 is TGTGCCAGCAGTCAGAAACTAGGCGGGGAGACCCAGTACTTC. As protein: CASSQKLGGETQYF. This chain uses TRBV6-5 with TRBJ2-5; weak D call: TRBD2 (5 bases). Germline V gene lookup returns CDR1 MNHEY and CDR2 SVGAGI. This CDR3 has 14 residues. Trimming stripped 5 bases from V and 5 bases from J, with 15 bases between.

This clonotype was counted ten times or more. The chain uses TRBV7-2 and TRBJ2-1, with unresolved D. There are 11 residues in the CDR3. V lost 5 bases and J 8 bases, leaving 7 bases between the germline ends. Germline-derived CDR1 and CDR2 are SGHTA and FQGNSA. CDR3 in DNA: TGTGCCAGCAGCCCCGGTTATGAGCAGTTCTTC. Translation gives CASSPGYEQFF.

The V and J genes are TRBV20-1 and TRBJ2-2; D is perhaps TRBD1 or TRBD2 (6 bases each). Germline loops: CDR1 DFQATT, CDR2 SNEGSKA (reference sequence). V shed 5 bases and J shed 6 bases, with 13 bases lying between them. The CDR3 consists of 13 residues. CDR3: CSAPSEGAGELFF. The CDR3 nucleotides are TGCAGTGCTCCCTCGGAGGGGGCCGGGGAGCTGTTTTTT.

This clonotype came up a few times. The rearrangement links TRBV6-6 to TRBJ2-2; 10 bases align to TRBD1. V shed 5 bases, J shed 0 bases, and the junction held 6 bases outside the gene matches. From germline, CDR1 is MNHNY and CDR2 SVGAGI (reference sequence). There are 17 residues in the CDR3. The DNA for the CDR3 is TGTGCCAGCAGTAAGGGGGACAGGGGAACGAACACCGGGGAGCTGTTTTTT. Protein: CASSKGDRGTNTGELFF.

This clonotype was counted ten times or more. The chain recombines TRBV11-3 with TRBJ1-5; D is unclear. The germline V gene encodes CDR1 SGHNT and CDR2 YENEEA. Deletions cut 2 bases from V and 5 bases from J, with 19 bases between. The CDR3 totals 17 residues. CDR3 sequence reads: CASSLRLQIFFHQPQHF. CDR3 coding DNA: TGTGCCAGCAGCTTAAGATTGCAGATTTTTTTTCATCAGCCCCAGCATTTT.

This clonotype was counted many times. V is TRBV5-1 and J is TRBJ1-1, with D maybe TRBD1 (5 bases). This CDR3 contains 14 residues. Between the trimmed V and J ends, which lost 0 bases and 8 bases, there was a span of 14 bases. CDR1 is SGHRS and CDR2 is YFSETQ in the germline V gene. The chain's CDR3 is CASSLGQTDDEAFF. CDR3 sequence (DNA): TGCGCCAGCAGCTTGGGACAGACCGACGACGAAGCTTTCTTT.

In this sample, this clonotype turned up a few times. This chain joins TRBV27 and TRBJ1-1; no definite D call. With 0 bases removed from V and 3 bases from J, the gap between germline ends came to 11 bases. This CDR3 has 15 amino acids. Looked up from germline, CDR1 is MNHEY and CDR2 is SMNVEV (reference sequence). CDR3 coding DNA: TGTGCCAGCAGTTTATCGAGGGTCAGCTACACTGAAGCTTTCTTT. This gives the protein CASSLSRVSYTEAFF.

V is TRBV6-1 and J is TRBJ1-5; D is uncertain. The CDR3 runs 16 residues. Deletions cut 2 bases from V and 0 bases from J, with 11 bases between. Germline assignment: CDR1 MNHNS and CDR2 SASEGT. DNA of the CDR3: TGTGCCAGCAGTGAAACTTTGGCACATAGCAATCAGCCCCAGCATTTT. This codes for CASSETLAHSNQPQHF.

This clonotype was seen only a few times. V gene TRBV20-1 combines with J gene TRBJ2-1; 10 bases match TRBD2. The germline gives CDR1 DFQATT, CDR2 SNEGSKA (reference sequence). V was clipped by 3 bases and J by 5 bases; unmatched bases: 7. The CDR3 is 15 amino acids. The CDR3 bases are TGCAGTGCTAGCCTAGTAGCGGGGGGTCACAATGAGCAGTTCTTC. It encodes CSASLVAGGHNEQFF.

The table lists this clonotype with many counts. The chain joins TRBV18 to TRBJ1-1; 8 bases agree with TRBD1. Germline loops: CDR1 KGHSH, CDR2 LQKENI. The CDR3 covers 17 residues. Germline trimming cut 6 bases from V and 4 bases from J; bases unmatched to any gene: 16. CDR3 in DNA: TGTGCCAGCTCTCAATCCCACCAGGGGGCGGGCGGCACTGAAGCTTTCTTT. It encodes CASSQSHQGAGGTEAFF. Supplemented by reference TRBV18 and TRBJ1-1, the full variable domain reads NAGVMQNPRHLVRRRGQEARLRCSPMKGHSHVYWYRQLPEEGLKFMVYLQKENIIDESGMPKERFSAEFPKEGPSILRIQQVVRGDSAAYFCASSQSHQGAGGTEAFFGQGTRLTVV.

The J gene is TRBJ2-3, the V gene TRBV2; D call uncertain. This CDR3 comprises 16 residues. The V end was cut by 2 bases, the J end by 0 bases, with 12 bases between. Germline V gives CDR1 SNHLY, CDR2 FYNNEI. CDR3 sequence reads: CASSEPPSTSTDTQYF. The CDR3 DNA reads as TGTGCCAGCAGTGAACCCCCCTCGACGAGCACAGATACGCAGTATTTT.

The CDR3 DNA is TGTGCCAGCAGTTACTCCACTAGCGGGGACTACGAGCAGTACTTC. This codes for CASSYSTSGDYEQYF. This rearrangement joins TRBV6-5 to TRBJ2-7; 10 positions match TRBD2. The junction had 2 bases not matched to a gene; V was cut back by 0 bases and J by 3 bases. The CDR3 is made up of 15 amino acids. In germline, CDR1 is MNHEY, CDR2 SVGAGI.

This clonotype was seen repeatedly, ten times or more. The genes are TRBV13 and TRBJ2-4, with D possibly matching TRBD2 (6 bases). V was pared by 8 bases and J by 7 bases, with 9 bases between. The CDR3 is made up of 11 amino acids. The germline CDR1 and CDR2 sequences are PRHDT and FYEKMQ (reference sequence). The CDR3, as DNA: TGTGCCAGCGCGCGGGGCAACATTCAGTACTTC. Translating gives CASARGNIQYF.

This chain links TRBV6-1 with TRBJ1-4, with a weak D call TRBD1 (6 bases). V was trimmed by 2 bases and J by 4 bases, leaving 11 bases between them. Germline V gene lookup returns CDR1 MNHNS and CDR2 SASEGT. This CDR3 contains 15 residues. CDR3 protein: CASSERTAGNEKLFF. DNA for the CDR3: TGTGCCAGCAGTGAAAGGACAGCCGGTAATGAAAAACTGTTTTTT.

This clonotype was counted at least ten times. This chain's CDR3 is CASSPRGAGGTDTQYF. In nucleotides, the CDR3 is TGTGCCAGCTCACCACGAGGGGCCGGTGGCACAGATACGCAGTATTTT. This chain uses TRBV18 with TRBJ2-3; possibly TRBD1 or TRBD2 for D (5 bases each). Germline-derived CDR1 and CDR2 are KGHSH and LQKENI. The CDR3 spans 16 residues. V gave up 1 base and J gave up 1 base, with 12 bases separating them. Filled out from reference TRBV18 and TRBJ2-3, the complete variable domain reads NAGVMQNPRHLVRRRGQEARLRCSPMKGHSHVYWYRQLPEEGLKFMVYLQKENIIDESGMPKERFSAEFPKEGPSILRIQQVVRGDSAAYFCASSPRGAGGTDTQYFGPGTRLTVL.

This chain uses TRBV5-1 with TRBJ2-3; 7 nucleotides match TRBD2. This CDR3 is built from 13 residues. V lost 0 bases, J lost 8 bases, and 3 bases stayed unmatched. The germline V gene encodes CDR1 SGHRS and CDR2 YFSETQ. CDR3 coding DNA: TGCGCCAGCAGCTTGGAGCGGGGCGCTACGCAGTATTTT. This codes for CASSLERGATQYF.

This clonotype was seen many times. The rearrangement uses TRBV20-1 and TRBJ1-5; D is possibly TRBD1 (5 bases). The germline V gene has CDR1 DFQATT and CDR2 SNEGSKA (reference sequence). The CDR3 loop spans 15 amino acids. V was shortened by 6 bases and J by 0 bases, with 15 bases between the two germline ends. CDR3 amino acids: CSAVSAGGSNQPQHF. The CDR3 region has the DNA TGCAGTGCCGTCTCCGCTGGGGGTAGCAATCAGCCCCAGCATTTT.

This clonotype was picked up a small number of times. The chain is built from TRBV6-4 and TRBJ1-4, with TRBD1 as a possible D gene (6 bases). Looked up from germline, CDR1 is MRHNA and CDR2 is SNTAGT. The CDR3 has 12 residues. V was shortened by 8 bases and J by 6 bases, with 10 bases between the two germline ends. For the CDR3, the DNA is TGTGCCAGCCGGGGGGCTGATGAAAAACTGTTTTTT. Protein product: CASRGADEKLFF.

This clonotype was observed a handful of times. The V call is TRBV29-1, the J call TRBJ2-1, with TRBD1 identical over 9 bases. CDR1 is SQVTM and CDR2 is ANQGSEA in the germline V gene. Trimming cost V 0 bases and J 9 bases; bases outside gene matches: 9. This CDR3 contains 15 residues. The CDR3 spells CSVEDRDRVFSEQFF. The CDR3 DNA reads TGCAGCGTTGAAGATCGGGACAGGGTATTTAGTGAGCAGTTCTTC.